These 26 T cell receptor beta chains share one sample of origin, sequenced in a study of regulatory T cells in long-lasting Graves disease (dated by TCRdb to the early 2020s). In light of the paper, this sample's time point label describes: persistent/refractory GD, antithyroid drugs over 5 years with positive TRAb. RNA was extracted from PBMCs in TRIzol for both TCR sequencing and RNA sequencing. Library preparation was by multiplex PCR. For sequencing, an Illumina HiSeq 4000 was employed. CDR3 regions were amplified by Arm-PCR with iRepertoire HTBI primers to construct TCR beta libraries. TCRdb handled the public reads itself, with Q25 trimming in fastp and clone calling in MiXCR, and kept productive beta chains. Records with the same CDR3 protein are collapsed into one entry carrying the most frequent genes and DNA. The sample data list around 460,000 distinct CDR3 sequences, and roughly 22% of these were observed just once. The ten largest account for around 13% of the sample.

The starting material was peripheral blood mononuclear cells (PBMCs), obtained when the disease was refractory, from a patient treated with antithyroid drugs. The receptors were gathered from a female donor with Graves disease.

The CDR3 nucleotides read TGTGCCAGCAGCTTAGATGAAAACAAAGCTTTCTTT. It codes for CASSLDENKAFF. This chain connects TRBV7-2 to TRBJ1-1, with D uncertain. The CDR3 totals 12 residues. V gave up 1 base and J gave up 9 bases, with 9 bases separating them. Per germline, CDR1 SGHTA and CDR2 FQGNSA.

This sequence joins TRBV6-1 and TRBJ2-7, with D tentatively TRBD1 (6 bases). Germline CDR1 is MNHNS and CDR2 is SASEGT. CDR3 length equals 12 residues. The V gene lost 6 bases and the J gene lost 3 bases, with 9 bases spanning the gap. The CDR3 is CASRDSDYEQYF. The CDR3 nucleotides read TGTGCCAGCAGGGACAGTGACTACGAGCAGTACTTC.

This chain links TRBV5-5 with TRBJ1-5, with D possibly TRBD1 on 6 matching bases. Germline V CDR1 and CDR2: SGHKS, YYEKEE (reference sequence). The V and J ends lost 0 bases and 0 bases respectively, with 13 bases between them. CDR3 length: 17 residues. The DNA for the CDR3 is TGTGCCAGCAGCTTGGTTGGGGGGCCGACTAGCAATCAGCCCCAGCATTTT. Its translation: CASSLVGGPTSNQPQHF.

This clonotype was detected ten times or more. The V call is TRBV28, the J call TRBJ1-2; the match to TRBD1 covers 9 bases. CDR3 length: 12 amino acids. Germline V gives CDR1 MDHEN, CDR2 SYDVKM. J gave up 7 bases and V 7 bases, and 4 bases lay outside the gene matches. The CDR3 region is CASKDRGLGYTF. The DNA of the CDR3 is TGTGCCAGCAAGGACAGGGGACTTGGCTACACCTTC.

This clonotype was found many times. The chain couples TRBV7-3 to TRBJ2-5; the D is unclear. The germline gives CDR1 SGHTA, CDR2 FQGTGA. Trimming stripped 4 bases from V and 2 bases from J, with 11 bases between. The CDR3 extends over 14 amino acids. The CDR3 loop reads CASSSFGRQETQYF. In DNA form, the CDR3 reads TGTGCCAGCAGCTCTTTTGGGCGGCAAGAGACCCAGTACTTC.

This clonotype was counted only a few times. V gene TRBV6-1 combines with J gene TRBJ2-7, with D perhaps matching TRBD1 (5 bases). This CDR3 has 12 residues. V lost 10 bases and J lost 4, with 14 bases in between. Germline V gives CDR1 MNHNS, CDR2 SASEGT. CDR3 protein: CATSRARYEQYF. CDR3 sequence (DNA): TGTGCCACCTCCAGGGCCAGGTACGAGCAGTACTTC.

This clonotype showed up many times. V and J are TRBV24-1 and TRBJ2-5; D not resolved. Germline lookup yields CDR1 KGHDR and CDR2 SFDVKD. CDR3 size: 14 residues. V was shortened by 5 bases and J by 3 bases, with 12 bases between the two germline ends. The CDR3 DNA reads TGTGCCACCAGTGGGTTCGCTGGTGAAGAGACCCAGTACTTC. It yields the protein CATSGFAGEETQYF.

Note on this clonotype: The junction shows a germline mismatch at one end, possibly a read error. V gene TRBV6-1 combines with J gene TRBJ1-1; TRBD1 agrees at 7 bases. Germline CDR1 is MNHNS and CDR2 is SASEGT. The CDR3 runs 15 residues. CDR3 amino acids: CAGSEEVAGGTEAFF. In DNA form, the CDR3 reads TGTGCCGGCAGTGAAGAGGTAGCAGGGGGCACTGAAGCTTTCTTT.

Many counts were recorded for this clonotype. The chain joins TRBV12-3 or TRBV12-4 to TRBJ1-2, with TRBD1 as a possible D gene (5 bases). Trimming stripped 6 bases from V and 8 bases from J, with 19 bases between. The CDR3 has 14 amino acids. The CDR3 region has the DNA TGTGCCAGCAGCCTCCTTCGGGGCCTGGGGGGCTACACCTTC. Its protein is CASSLLRGLGGYTF.

This clonotype was observed many times. This chain connects TRBV12-3 or TRBV12-4 to TRBJ2-5; no firm D call. CDR3 size: 13 residues. The V end was cut by 3 bases, the J end by 5 bases, with 10 bases between. CDR3 sequence reads: CASSLEPRETQYF. The CDR3 DNA reads as TGTGCCAGCAGTTTGGAACCTCGGGAGACCCAGTACTTC.

Points on this clonotype: A read error is likely, as this CDR3 ends without the conserved phenylalanine or tryptophan. The CDR3 is CSVEYPGRGTKNIQYL. The DNA of the CDR3 is TGCAGCGTTGAATATCCGGGGAGGGGAACCAAAAACATTCAGTACCTC. V gene TRBV29-1 combines with J gene TRBJ2-4; TRBD2 matches 7 bases. This CDR3 has 16 residues. J gave up 2 bases and V 2 bases, and 9 bases lay outside the gene matches. The germline V gene has CDR1 SQVTM and CDR2 ANQGSEA.

This clonotype has a count of ten or more. The chain employs TRBV11-2 and TRBJ2-2; the D is unclear. This CDR3 has 13 residues. Germline V lookup: CDR1 SGHAT, CDR2 FQNNGV. Trimming took off 0 bases at V and 11 bases at J, with 10 bases between the two ends. This chain's CDR3 is CASSLDLTSELFF. The CDR3, as DNA: TGTGCCAGCAGCTTAGACCTTACGAGCGAGCTGTTTTTT. Full variable domain (remainder filled in from reference TRBV11-2 and TRBJ2-2): EAGVAQSPRYKIIEKRQSVAFWCNPISGHATLYWYQQILGQGPKLLIQFQNNGVVDDSQLPKDRFSAERLKGVDSTLKIQPAKLEDSAVYLCASSLDLTSELFFGEGSRLTVL.

This clonotype has just a few counts. An end of the junction differs from the germline gene, which may be a read error. The J gene is TRBJ2-7, the V gene TRBV12-3 or TRBV12-4, with 8 bases matching TRBD2. CDR3 length: 13 residues. CDR3 region: CTSSFSGGNEQYF. CDR3 nucleotide sequence: TGTACCAGCAGTTTCTCGGGAGGGAACGAGCAGTACTTC.

This clonotype was detected a few times. The chain is built from TRBV25-1 and TRBJ1-4; no clear D gene. CDR1 is MGHDK, CDR2 SYGVNS, per germline. V was shortened by 0 bases and J by 1 base, with 9 bases between the two germline ends. CDR3 length equals 16 residues. The CDR3 reads CASSEYGRKTNEKLFF. The CDR3 nucleotides are TGTGCCAGCAGTGAATATGGCAGAAAAACTAATGAAAAACTGTTTTTT.

This clonotype was found many times. This sequence joins TRBV7-2 and TRBJ1-1; D is unclear. From germline, CDR1 is SGHTA and CDR2 FQGNSA. V was clipped by 1 base and J by 5 bases, with 11 bases between them. This CDR3 is built from 14 residues. CDR3 region: CASSLGGDQTEAFF. In nucleotides, the CDR3 is TGTGCCAGCAGCTTAGGAGGAGATCAAACTGAAGCTTTCTTT. Full variable domain (remainder filled in from reference TRBV7-2 and TRBJ1-1): GAGVSQSPSNKVTEKGKDVELRCDPISGHTALYWYRQSLGQGLEFLIYFQGNSAPDKSGLPSDRFSAERTGGSVSTLTIQRTQQEDSAVYLCASSLGGDQTEAFFGQGTRLTVV.

This clonotype was recorded once. A read error likely explains this, since a far larger clone differs by one base. The V call is TRBV6-1, the J call TRBJ1-2; weak D call: TRBD1 (5 bases). CDR1 MNHNS and CDR2 SASEGT come from the germline V gene. The CDR3 sequence is 12 residues long. The CDR3 DNA reads as TGTGCCAGCAGTACGACAGACTATGGCTACGCCTTC. This gives the protein CASSTTDYGYAF.

As for this clonotype: One junction end does not reproduce the germline sequence, and a read error may be involved. This chain joins TRBV20-1 and TRBJ1-1, with D perhaps TRBD1 (6 bases). The CDR3 runs to 18 residues. Germline-derived CDR1 and CDR2 are DFQATT and SNEGSKA (reference sequence). CDR3 sequence reads: CNARTPRTANSPNTEAFF. CDR3 nucleotide sequence: TGCAATGCTAGGACGCCGCGGACAGCTAATTCACCGAACACTGAAGCTTTCTTT.

The V gene is TRBV30, the J gene TRBJ1-5, with unresolved D. Germline values: CDR1 GTSNPN, CDR2 SVGIG (reference sequence). The length of the CDR3 is 15 residues. The V and J ends lost 0 bases and 2 bases respectively, with 11 bases between them. CDR3 DNA sequence: TGTGCCTGGAGTGTACTTGGGATGGGCAATCAGCCCCAGCATTTT. Protein product: CAWSVLGMGNQPQHF.

This clonotype turned up a few times. This chain joins TRBV20-1 and TRBJ2-2; D assignment may be TRBD1 or TRBD2 (6 bases each). Per the germline V gene, CDR1 is DFQATT and CDR2 is SNEGSKA (reference sequence). The CDR3 has 12 amino acids. The V gene lost 5 bases and the J gene lost 6 bases, with 10 bases spanning the gap. The CDR3 DNA follows: TGCAGTGCTCGTCGGGGGCCCGGGGAGCTGTTTTTT. This encodes CSARRGPGELFF.

This chain uses TRBV29-1 with TRBJ2-5; possibly TRBD2 for D (5 bases). Germline-derived CDR1 and CDR2 are SQVTM and ANQGSEA. The CDR3 runs 14 residues. V was trimmed by 6 bases and J by 5 bases, leaving 19 bases between them. CDR3 in amino acids: CSVSGIWAQETQYF. In DNA, the CDR3 is TGCAGCGTCTCGGGGATCTGGGCGCAGGAGACCCAGTACTTC. The whole variable domain, remainder taken from reference TRBV29-1 and TRBJ2-5, is SAVISQKPSRDICQRGTSLTIQCQVDSQVTMMFWYRQQPGQSLTLIATANQGSEATYESGFVIDKFPISRPNLTFSTLTVSNMSPEDSSIYLCSVSGIWAQETQYFGPGTRLLVL.

This clonotype was counted at least ten times. The chain is built from TRBV28 and TRBJ1-1, with 9 positions matching TRBD1. Germline V gene lookup returns CDR1 MDHEN and CDR2 SYDVKM. The junction had 9 bases not matched to a gene; V was cut back by 4 bases and J by 6 bases. The CDR3 contains 15 residues. The CDR3 DNA is TGTGCCAGCAGTTCCCGGGACAGGGTATTGTCTGAAGCTTTCTTT. Its protein product is CASSSRDRVLSEAFF.

The chain carries TRBV30 and TRBJ1-2; D is possibly TRBD1 (6 bases). The V gene's germline CDR1 is GTSNPN and CDR2 SVGIG (reference sequence). The CDR3 totals 15 residues. With 0 bases removed from V and 4 bases from J, the gap between germline ends came to 15 bases. The CDR3 DNA is TGTGCCTGGAGTGTACCAAGACAGGATAGCTATGGCTACACCTTC. This gives the protein CAWSVPRQDSYGYTF.

This clonotype was seen a handful of times. This chain links TRBV28 with TRBJ2-2; D gene ambiguous. Germline V gene sequence: CDR1 MDHEN, CDR2 SYDVKM. The CDR3 loop spans 16 amino acids. Trimming removed 3 bases at V and 0 bases at J, with 11 bases between. The CDR3 here is CASSFYGTANTGELFF. CDR3 in DNA: TGTGCCAGCAGTTTCTACGGTACTGCGAACACCGGGGAGCTGTTTTTT.

This clonotype was detected only once. This may be a read error: a much more frequent sequence differs by one nucleotide. V and J are TRBV28 and TRBJ1-1; D uncertain. V lost 10 bases and J 1 base, leaving 10 bases between the germline ends. This CDR3 is 12 amino acids long. CDR1 is MDHEN and CDR2 is SYDVKM in the germline V gene. CDR3 in DNA: TGTGCCAACACCAACCAGAACACTGAAGCTTTCTTT. The encoded protein is CANTNQNTEAFF.

The chain employs TRBV28 and TRBJ2-7; 8 bases line up with TRBD2. CDR1 is MDHEN and CDR2 is SYDVKM in the germline V gene. This CDR3 spans 13 amino acids. V gave up 1 base and J gave up 10 bases; unmatched junction bases: 6. CDR3 DNA sequence: TGTGCCAGCAGTTTATCTCAGCGGGGGCTTCAGTACTTC. It specifies CASSLSQRGLQYF.

Many counts were recorded for this clonotype. The J gene is TRBJ2-2, the V gene TRBV9; maybe TRBD2 (6 bases). This CDR3 has 17 amino acids. Per germline, CDR1 SGDLS and CDR2 YYNGEE. Trimming cost V 3 bases and J 4 bases, with 19 bases left between them. The chain's CDR3 is CASSDRRGGILTGELFF. CDR3 DNA: TGTGCCAGCAGCGACAGACGCGGCGGGATTCTCACCGGGGAGCTGTTTTTT.